This paragraph reports one T cell receptor beta chain. The antigen remains unidentified. The data were obtained in a study of OX40 agonist ivuxolimab in advanced cancers. Study as a whole: Patients were dosed with the agonistic anti-OX40 (CD134) antibody ivuxolimab.

The study's findings and limits: Researchers report that CD8+ T cells had, on average, more expanded clones than CD4+. Doses of 0.1 to 3.0 mg/kg were accompanied by clonal expansion of CD4+ and CD8+ blood T cells by week 6. Undetermined was the antigen specificity of the expanded peripheral T cells.

This CDR3 spans 14 amino acids. V was pared by 4 bases and J by 1 base, with 11 bases between. Germline CDR1 reads MGHRA; CDR2 reads YSYEKL. TCRdb's table, derived via immunoSEQ multiplex PCR, lists solely in-frame clones and lacks some. The data contain some 70,000 clones, 86% of them singletons. The chain has TRBV4-1 and TRBJ2-7; D remains unclear. The receptor comes from an adult with an advanced solid tumor such as melanoma, head and neck, liver or kidney cancer. The material sequenced was CD4+ or CD8+ T cells sorted from blood, taken in a trial of the OX40 agonist ivuxolimab. In DNA, the CDR3 is TGCGCCAGCAGCCGGCCCGGGTCTTCCTACGAGCAGTACTTC. As protein: CASSRPGSSYEQYF.